A selection of T cell receptor beta chains follows, all from one sample in a study of blood T cell repertoires in COVID-19. Profiled with immunoSEQ multiplex PCR; TCRdb holds only in-frame clones, not every one. The data hold just under 150,000 clones, with more than 75% observed a single time. Sequenced sample: peripheral blood. All receptors come from a human donor in a cohort sampled during active COVID-19. Each CDR3 is given with its conserved first and last residue. The D gene is left open where the match is weak. Clone size appears in some rows only: once, few, many, or a class for an expanded clone.

D gene	J gene	clone size	V gene	CDR3 protein	CDR3 DNA
TRBD1	TRBJ1-4	NA	TRBV5-6	CASSLGDRAGEKLFF	TGTGCCAGCAGCTTGGGAGACAGGGCCGGCGAAAAACTGTTTTTT
NA	TRBJ2-6	many	TRBV11-2	CASSYLPLVVGANVLTF	TGTGCCAGCAGCTACTTACCCCTGGTGGTTGGGGCCAACGTCCTGACTTTC
NA	TRBJ2-3	NA	TRBV19	CASKASATDTQYF	TGTGCCAGTAAGGCTAGCGCCACAGATACGCAGTATTTT
TRBD1	TRBJ1-4	NA	TRBV6-2/TRBV6-3	CASSASQGGDEKLFF	TGTGCCAGCAGTGCCTCTCAGGGGGGTGATGAAAAACTGTTTTTT
TRBD1	TRBJ1-4	few	TRBV9	CASSVGAGGDEKLFF	TGTGCCAGCAGCGTAGGGGCAGGGGGCGATGAAAAACTGTTTTTT
NA	TRBJ2-5	NA	TRBV4-1	CASSQDRGSGLWTQYF	TGCGCCAGCAGCCAAGATCGGGGTAGCGGCCTGTGGACCCAGTACTTC
TRBD1	TRBJ1-2	NA	TRBV7-3	CASSPGQGGYGYTF	TGTGCCAGCAGCCCCGGACAGGGAGGCTATGGCTACACCTTC
NA	TRBJ2-7	NA	TRBV7-9	CASSLGSSREQYF	TGTGCCAGCAGCTTAGGGTCCTCTCGGGAGCAGTACTTC
NA	TRBJ1-6	NA	TRBV2	CASSTDYNSPLHF	TGTGCCAGCAGTACAGACTATAATTCACCCCTCCACTTT
TRBD2	TRBJ2-1	NA	TRBV29-1	CSVSGGRSYNEQFF	TGCAGCGTTTCGGGCGGGAGGAGCTACAATGAGCAGTTCTTC
TRBD2	TRBJ2-1	NA	TRBV12-3/TRBV12-4	CASGTSSTNEQFF	TGTGCCAGCGGGACTAGCTCCACAAATGAGCAGTTCTTC
TRBD1	TRBJ2-2	NA	TRBV5-1	CASSLGQGGTGELFF	TGCGCCAGCAGCTTGGGACAGGGGGGCACCGGGGAGCTGTTTTTT
TRBD2	TRBJ2-5	few	TRBV4-1	CASSQDSLAGKTQYF	TGCGCCAGCAGCCAAGATTCACTAGCGGGGAAGACCCAGTACTTC
NA	TRBJ1-2	NA	TRBV7-3	CASSLDFGDGYTF	TGTGCCAGCAGCCTGGACTTTGGTGATGGCTACACCTTC
TRBD2	TRBJ2-7	many	TRBV2	CASSPGTSGYEQYF	TGTGCCAGCAGTCCCGGGACTAGCGGCTACGAGCAGTACTTC
NA	TRBJ2-3	NA	TRBV18	CASSARGRRVADTQYF	TGTGCCAGCTCAGCCCGAGGAAGACGGGTGGCAGATACGCAGTATTTT
NA	TRBJ1-2	NA	TRBV3-1/TRBV3-2	CASSQVLRGRGGYTF	TGTGCCAGCAGCCAAGTGTTGCGGGGGCGGGGAGGCTACACCTTC
TRBD1	TRBJ1-4	NA	TRBV5-1	CASSFQGQGGEKLFF	TGCGCCAGCAGCTTTCAAGGACAGGGCGGCGAAAAACTGTTTTTT
TRBD1	TRBJ1-6	once	TRBV6-5	CASPGGYNSPLHF	TGTGCCAGCCCAGGGGGATATAATTCACCCCTCCACTTT
NA	TRBJ1-2	NA	TRBV10-3	CAITPGRREYTF	TGTGCCATCACTCCGGGTCGCAGGGAATACACCTTC
TRBD1	TRBJ1-5	few	TRBV3-1/TRBV3-2	CASSQTGGGQPQHF	TGTGCCAGCAGCCAAACAGGGGGGGGTCAGCCCCAGCATTTT
TRBD1	TRBJ2-7	few	TRBV11-3	CASSLTPKQGAEQYF	TGTGCCAGCAGCTTAACCCCAAAACAGGGGGCCGAGCAGTACTTC
TRBD1	TRBJ2-7	NA	TRBV13	CASSSTGFEQYF	TGTGCCAGCAGCTCGACAGGGTTCGAGCAGTACTTC
TRBD2	TRBJ2-5	once	TRBV5-1	CASSLVGRGDQETQYF	TGCGCCAGCAGCTTGGTTGGGCGGGGGGACCAAGAGACCCAGTACTTC
TRBD2	TRBJ2-3	NA	TRBV29-1	CSATSGRAEGDTQYF	TGCAGTGCAACTAGCGGGAGGGCTGAAGGGGATACGCAGTATTTT
NA	TRBJ1-6	NA	TRBV7-8	CASSPEFRTVHSPLHF	TGTGCCAGCAGCCCAGAGTTCCGGACAGTGCATTCACCCCTCCACTTT